This record concerns one T cell receptor (beta chain) sequence. This sample is drawn from a study of blood T cell repertoires in COVID-19. Clones were read by immunoSEQ multiplex PCR, and TCRdb kept only the in-frame ones, dropping some. The sample yields hundreds of thousands of clones, roughly four fifths seen once. Sample: PBMCs or T cells enriched from blood (not recorded which). This sequence was found in a woman aged 40 to 55 who had been exposed to COVID-19.

CDR3 residues: CASSMPDRVGEQYF. CDR3 DNA sequence: TGTGCCAGCAGTATGCCGGACAGGGTTGGCGAGCAGTACTTC. This sequence joins TRBV2 and TRBJ2-7; TRBD1 matches at 8 bases. The trim removed 5 bases at V and 6 bases at J, leaving 9 bases unmatched. The CDR3 runs 14 residues. Per germline, CDR1 SNHLY and CDR2 FYNNEI.